What follows are 29 T cell receptor beta chains derived from one specimen sequenced in a study of cytomegalovirus exposure and HLA in healthy donors. Produced via immunoSEQ multiplex PCR; TCRdb's table is partial and in-frame only. Here the sample spans roughly 50,000 clones, roughly 90% being singletons. Sequenced material: PBMCs. The receptors derive from a man aged 18 to 35 in good health and CMV-seronegative.

The V and J genes are TRBV14 and TRBJ1-2; D unresolved. Trimming took off 1 base at V and 0 bases at J, with 6 bases between the two ends. Germline lookup yields CDR1 SGHDN and CDR2 FVKESK. This CDR3 region has 14 residues. The CDR3 loop is CASSQALANYGYTF. Written as DNA, the CDR3 is TGTGCCAGCAGCCAAGCGTTAGCTAACTATGGCTACACCTTC.

V usage is TRBV4-2 and J usage is TRBJ2-5; tentatively, D is TRBD1 (6 bases). Germline CDR1 is LGHNA and CDR2 is YNFKEQ. Trimming stripped 4 bases from V and 2 bases from J, with 14 bases between. This CDR3 contains 15 residues. The CDR3 sequence is CASSRLGTPQETQYF. The CDR3 region has the DNA TGTGCCAGCAGCCGCTTAGGGACACCACAAGAGACCCAGTACTTC.

The count of this clone is one. The rearrangement joins TRBV7-6 to TRBJ2-7; TRBD2 matches at 8 bases. The germline gives CDR1 SGHVS, CDR2 FNYEAQ. The CDR3 contains 15 residues. V shed 4 bases and J 6 bases; nucleotides not matched to a gene: 11. The CDR3 nucleotides are TGTGCCAGCAGCTCGACTAGCGCAGAGGGGGTCGAGCAGTACTTC. Translating it yields CASSSTSAEGVEQYF.

This chain uses TRBV5-5 with TRBJ1-2; a weak D match, TRBD1 (6 bases). The CDR3 runs 15 residues. The V gene lost 1 base and the J gene lost 3 bases, with 13 bases spanning the gap. Germline loops: CDR1 SGHKS, CDR2 YYEKEE (reference sequence). The CDR3 nucleotides are TGTGCCAGCAGCTTGCGGGGGGCGTCGGACTATGGCTACACCTTC. It specifies CASSLRGASDYGYTF. Based on the CDR3 plus reference TRBV5-5 and TRBJ1-2, the full variable domain is DAGVTQSPTHLIKTRGQQVTLRCSPISGHKSVSWYQQVLGQGPQFIFQYYEKEERGRGNFPDRFSARQFPNYSSELNVNALLLGDSALYLCASSLRGASDYGYTFGSGTRLTVV.

The genes are TRBV9 and TRBJ2-7, with D perhaps TRBD1 (5 bases). CDR3 size: 13 residues. In germline, CDR1 is SGDLS, CDR2 YYNGEE. Trimming cost V 0 bases and J 1 base, with 5 bases left between them. The DNA for the CDR3 is TGTGCCAGCAGCGTAGAGGGGTCCTACGAGCAGTACTTC. This codes for CASSVEGSYEQYF. Together with reference TRBV9 and TRBJ2-7, the CDR3 gives the full variable domain: DSGVTQTPKHLITATGQRVTLRCSPRSGDLSVYWYQQSLDQGLQFLIQYYNGEERAKGNILERFSAQQFPDLHSELNLSSLELGDSALYFCASSVEGSYEQYFGPGTRLTVT.

The gene calls are TRBV7-9 and TRBJ2-5, with D maybe TRBD2 (6 bases). V was cut by 0 bases and J by 2 bases, with 22 bases left in between. Germline-derived CDR1 and CDR2 are SEHNR and FQNEAQ (reference sequence). The CDR3 extends over 19 amino acids. CDR3 sequence: CASSLASLEGGPWQETQYF. The CDR3 DNA reads TGTGCCAGCAGCTTAGCCTCGTTGGAGGGAGGTCCATGGCAAGAGACCCAGTACTTC.

V usage is TRBV5-6 and J usage is TRBJ2-3; tentative D call: TRBD2 (5 bases). Looked up from germline, CDR1 is SGHDT and CDR2 is YYEEEE. CDR3 length: 17 amino acids. V was pared by 4 bases and J by 0 bases, with 18 bases between. The CDR3: CASSPLVQTTSTDTQYF. CDR3 bases: TGTGCCAGCAGCCCGCTCGTTCAGACTACTAGCACAGATACGCAGTATTTT.

In nucleotides, the CDR3 is TGTGCCAGCAGCACAGCGGGACTCTTCAGCTCCTACGAGCAGTACTTC. This gives the protein CASSTAGLFSSYEQYF. V gene TRBV28 combines with J gene TRBJ2-7; 7 nucleotides align to TRBD2. Germline loops: CDR1 MDHEN, CDR2 SYDVKM. Losses at the gene ends were 6 bases for V and 0 bases for J; bases not matched to a gene: 11. The CDR3 has 16 amino acids.

The chain links TRBV5-4 to TRBJ2-2; 10 bases fit TRBD1. V lost 5 bases to trimming and J lost 3 bases; unmatched junction nucleotides: 4. Germline CDR1 and CDR2: SGHNT and YYREEE (reference sequence). The CDR3 consists of 15 residues. The CDR3 nucleotides read TGTGCCAGCAGAAAGGACAGGGGGGACACCGGGGAGCTGTTTTTT. Translating it yields CASRKDRGDTGELFF.

The genes are TRBV28 and TRBJ2-7, with a weak D call TRBD2 (5 bases). Germline V gene sequence: CDR1 MDHEN, CDR2 SYDVKM. V lost 8 bases to trimming and J lost 4 bases, with 9 bases between them. This CDR3 region has 11 residues. Here the CDR3 reads CASVLDYEQYF. CDR3 DNA: TGTGCCAGCGTACTAGATTACGAGCAGTACTTC.

This chain links TRBV7-8 with TRBJ2-5; 9 bases line up with TRBD2. Germline V gene data show CDR1 as SGHVS and CDR2 as FQNEAQ. With V trimmed by 1 base and J by 1 base, 4 bases remained unmatched. The CDR3 is 16 amino acids. The CDR3 coding sequence is TGTGCCAGCAGCTTAGACCAAGCGGGAGGCCAAGAGACCCAGTACTTC. Protein sequence: CASSLDQAGGQETQYF.

V and J are TRBV4-2 and TRBJ1-4; no definite D call. Germline V gene data show CDR1 as LGHNA and CDR2 as YNFKEQ. The V end lost 3 bases, the J end lost 6 bases, and 14 bases lay between the germline ends. The CDR3 is 15 residues long. CDR3: CASSHPGREDEKLFF. DNA of the CDR3: TGTGCCAGCAGCCATCCTGGACGGGAGGATGAAAAACTGTTTTTT.

This chain joins TRBV7-2 and TRBJ2-5, with D possibly matching TRBD1 (5 bases). Looked up from germline, CDR1 is SGHTA and CDR2 is FQGNSA. V was cut by 5 bases and J by 5 bases, with 6 bases left in between. This CDR3 is 11 amino acids long. DNA for the CDR3: TGTGCCAGCAGCCAGGGCGAGACCCAGTACTTC. It specifies CASSQGETQYF.

The genes are TRBV5-8 and TRBJ2-4, with 9 positions matching TRBD1. The CDR3 is made up of 15 amino acids. With 3 bases clipped from V and 0 bases from J, the junction kept 1 base outside the gene matches. In germline, CDR1 is SGHTS, CDR2 YDEGEE. This CDR3 reads CASSSGQGAKNIQYF. As DNA, the CDR3 is TGTGCCAGCAGCTCGGGACAGGGAGCCAAAAACATTCAGTACTTC.

This sequence joins TRBV11-2 and TRBJ2-7; 14 bases line up with TRBD2. J lost 3 bases, V lost 1 base, and 2 bases had no gene match. Per the germline V gene, CDR1 is SGHAT and CDR2 is FQNNGV. This CDR3 spans 16 amino acids. The CDR3 nucleotides read TGTGCCAGCAGCTTAGTTGGGACTAGCGGGAGCTACGAGCAGTACTTC. This sequence encodes CASSLVGTSGSYEQYF.

The chain links TRBV6-6 to TRBJ1-3, with TRBD1 matching over 7 bases. CDR1 is MNHNY and CDR2 is SVGAGI in the germline V gene (reference sequence). Trimming cost V 5 bases and J 9 bases; bases outside gene matches: 13. The CDR3 runs 15 residues. The CDR3 protein is CASSTDRAKGLTIYF. CDR3 sequence (DNA): TGTGCCAGCAGTACCGACAGGGCGAAGGGTCTCACCATATATTTT.

The chain joins TRBV10-3 to TRBJ2-1, with 8 bases identical to TRBD1. The CDR3 totals 16 residues. The V gene's germline CDR1 is ENHRY and CDR2 SYGVKD. V trimming: 6 bases; J trimming: 8 bases; junction bases outside the gene matches: 15. The CDR3 nucleotides are TGTGCCATCAGCGAAGGACAGGGTGGTATATGGGATGAGCAGTTCTTC. Protein: CAISEGQGGIWDEQFF.

CDR3 coding DNA: TGCAGCGTTCCCGGGACTAGCGGGGTCCGCCGGGAGACCCAGTACTTC. As protein: CSVPGTSGVRRETQYF. The V call is TRBV29-1, the J call TRBJ2-5, with TRBD2 identical over 13 bases. The V gene's germline CDR1 is SQVTM and CDR2 ANQGSEA. Trimming cost V 5 bases and J 5 bases; bases outside gene matches: 11. There are 16 residues in the CDR3.

The chain uses TRBV5-8 and TRBJ2-7; D possibly corresponds to TRBD1 (5 bases). CDR1 and CDR2 from the germline V gene are SGHTS and YDEGEE. The CDR3 has 12 amino acids. V gave up 4 bases and J gave up 7 bases, with 12 bases separating them. CDR3 sequence (DNA): TGTGCCAGCAGCGCCTTGACAGAAGAGCAGTACTTC. Its translation: CASSALTEEQYF.

J is TRBJ1-2 and V is TRBV28; no clear D gene. The V end was cut by 0 bases, the J end by 3 bases, with 5 bases between. Germline-derived CDR1 and CDR2 are MDHEN and SYDVKM. The CDR3 consists of 13 residues. The CDR3 here is CASSLWGYYGYTF. The CDR3 coding sequence is TGTGCCAGCAGTTTATGGGGCTACTATGGCTACACCTTC.

The rearrangement links TRBV6-5 to TRBJ2-3; 8 nucleotides agree with TRBD2. The CDR3 has 16 amino acids. The V segment lost 0 bases and the J segment 6 bases; nucleotides outside the gene matches: 8. Germline CDR1 and CDR2: MNHEY and SVGAGI. The CDR3 loop reads CASSYSVSGSFDTQYF. The CDR3 region has the DNA TGTGCCAGCAGTTACTCAGTCAGCGGGAGTTTCGATACGCAGTATTTT.

This chain links TRBV25-1 with TRBJ2-7, with D possibly matching TRBD1 (6 bases). Germline CDR1 reads MGHDK; CDR2 reads SYGVNS. V lost 3 bases to trimming and J lost 4 bases, with 16 bases between them. This CDR3 spans 15 amino acids. CDR3 residues: CASSDPLGGAYEQYF. DNA of the CDR3: TGTGCCAGCAGTGACCCATTAGGGGGAGCTTACGAGCAGTACTTC.

The rearrangement uses TRBV4-1 and TRBJ2-3; 8 positions match TRBD1. The CDR3 loop spans 17 amino acids. CDR1 and CDR2 (germline): MGHRA, YSYEKL. V dropped 4 bases and J dropped 2; count of bases not matched to a gene: 11. Written as DNA, the CDR3 is TGCGCCAGCAGCCCCTCCCCCGGGACAGGCCTCACAGATACGCAGTATTTT. This codes for CASSPSPGTGLTDTQYF.

The genes are TRBV11-3 and TRBJ2-7, with a weak D call TRBD2 (5 bases). The length of the CDR3 is 15 residues. Germline assignment: CDR1 SGHNT and CDR2 YENEEA. V lost 4 bases and J 2 bases, leaving 15 bases between the germline ends. CDR3 amino acids: CASSCAWGDTYEQYF. CDR3 sequence (DNA): TGTGCCAGCAGCTGCGCGTGGGGAGATACCTACGAGCAGTACTTC.

This rearrangement joins TRBV7-9 to TRBJ2-7, with TRBD2 as a possible D gene (5 bases). Trimming removed 7 bases at V and 2 bases at J, with 15 bases between. From germline, CDR1 is SEHNR and CDR2 FQNEAQ (reference sequence). CDR3 size: 14 residues. CDR3 DNA: TGTGCCAGCAAACGGGGTTCTCCCCCCTACGAGCAGTACTTC. Residues: CASKRGSPPYEQYF.

The J gene is TRBJ2-7, the V gene TRBV6-6; D possibly corresponds to TRBD1 (6 bases). There are 14 residues in the CDR3. Germline CDR1 MNHNY, CDR2 SVGAGI (reference sequence). Trimming cost V 4 bases and J 6 bases, with 16 bases left between them. The CDR3 region is CASSWGQGSGEQYF. CDR3 sequence (DNA): TGTGCCAGCAGTTGGGGGCAGGGGTCGGGCGAGCAGTACTTC.

The chain combines TRBV4-2 with TRBJ2-3, with 15 bases matching TRBD2. Looked up from germline, CDR1 is LGHNA and CDR2 is YNFKEQ. V shed 4 bases and J 7 bases; nucleotides not matched to a gene: 9. The CDR3 is 17 amino acids. The CDR3, as DNA: TGTGCCAGCAGCCCTTCCGGACTAGCGGGAGGGTGGTATACGCAGTATTTT. Protein product: CASSPSGLAGGWYTQYF.

This chain joins TRBV20-1 and TRBJ1-2; D is undetermined. The CDR3 runs 11 residues. Germline CDR1 reads DFQATT; CDR2 reads SNEGSKA (reference sequence). V was shortened by 0 bases and J by 8 bases, with 7 bases between the two germline ends. The CDR3: CSAREPRGYTF. CDR3 nucleotide sequence: TGCAGTGCTAGAGAACCGCGGGGCTACACCTTC.

This clone was seen a few times. The rearrangement joins TRBV28 to TRBJ1-2; 10 nucleotides match TRBD1. The J segment lost 4 bases and the V segment lost 6 bases, leaving 11 bases of the junction unmatched. Germline V gene sequence: CDR1 MDHEN, CDR2 SYDVKM. The CDR3 loop spans 16 amino acids. The CDR3 sequence is CASSLSDRGHFYGYTF. CDR3 DNA: TGTGCCAGCAGCCTATCCGACAGGGGGCACTTCTATGGCTACACCTTC.